The 23 T cell receptor beta chains given below trace back to one sample, sequenced in a study of blood T cell repertoires in COVID-19. Here immunoSEQ multiplex PCR was the method, and the copy in TCRdb shows in-frame clones only, minus some. Of roughly 87,000 clones in the sample, 60% to 80% were seen once. Material: peripheral blood. The receptors were sampled from a woman of 80 years or more with acute or convalescent COVID-19.

As DNA, the CDR3 is TGTGCCAGCAGTCGAGATCAGGGGGCCTACACTGAAGCTTTCTTT. Its protein is CASSRDQGAYTEAFF. This chain links TRBV6-5 with TRBJ1-1, with TRBD1 matching 8 bases. The CDR3 is 15 amino acids. Losses at the gene ends were 5 bases for V and 3 bases for J; bases not matched to a gene: 8. The germline V gene has CDR1 MNHEY and CDR2 SVGAGI.

The rearrangement uses TRBV15 and TRBJ2-7; 9 positions agree with TRBD1. The V segment lost 5 bases and the J segment 3 bases; nucleotides outside the gene matches: 2. The CDR3 consists of 13 residues. Per the germline V gene, CDR1 is LNHNV and CDR2 is YYDKDF (reference sequence). This chain's CDR3 is CATSRDRVYEQYF. The CDR3 nucleotides are TGTGCCACCAGCCGGGACAGGGTCTACGAGCAGTACTTC.

This chain joins TRBV7-2 and TRBJ1-1; the D is unclear. The ends were cut back, 1 base at V and 4 bases at J, with 10 bases in the middle. CDR3 length: 14 amino acids. The germline V gene has CDR1 SGHTA and CDR2 FQGNSA. The CDR3 coding sequence is TGTGCCAGCAGCTTAGTTCGAACAATCACTGAAGCTTTCTTT. Its protein is CASSLVRTITEAFF.

This rearrangement joins TRBV18 to TRBJ1-1, with 9 bases aligning to TRBD1. V dropped 7 bases and J dropped 3; count of bases not matched to a gene: 6. The CDR3 has 14 amino acids. Germline lookup yields CDR1 KGHSH and CDR2 LQKENI. CDR3 coding DNA: TGTGCCAGCTTGGTACAGGGGGCTGACACTGAAGCTTTCTTT. Translated, it gives CASLVQGADTEAFF. Full variable domain (remainder filled in from reference TRBV18 and TRBJ1-1): NAGVMQNPRHLVRRRGQEARLRCSPMKGHSHVYWYRQLPEEGLKFMVYLQKENIIDESGMPKERFSAEFPKEGPSILRIQQVVRGDSAAYFCASLVQGADTEAFFGQGTRLTVV.

This clone was detected only a few times. The chain carries TRBV29-1 and TRBJ1-4; D is uncertain. The V gene's germline CDR1 is SQVTM and CDR2 ANQGSEA. V shed 6 bases and J shed 6 bases, with 14 bases lying between them. CDR3 length equals 13 residues. The CDR3 protein is CSVGGEGYEKLFF. DNA for the CDR3: TGCAGCGTCGGTGGAGAGGGTTATGAAAAACTGTTTTTT.

The rearrangement uses TRBV6-5 and TRBJ1-2; D is uncertain. The germline CDR1 and CDR2 sequences are MNHEY and SVGAGI. The CDR3 covers 14 residues. V shed 7 bases and J shed 0 bases, with 12 bases lying between them. In nucleotides, the CDR3 is TGTGCCAGCACCCCCCGAGTGGCTAACTATGGCTACACCTTC. Encoded protein: CASTPRVANYGYTF.

The chain joins TRBV11-3 to TRBJ2-2, with TRBD2 matching over 14 bases. Looked up from germline, CDR1 is SGHNT and CDR2 is YENEEA. This CDR3 is 17 amino acids long. With 5 bases clipped from V and 5 bases from J, the junction kept 7 bases outside the gene matches. The chain's CDR3 is CASSPTSGGAGTGELFF. For the CDR3, the DNA is TGTGCCAGCAGCCCGACTAGCGGGGGGGCCGGAACCGGGGAGCTGTTTTTT.

The J gene is TRBJ1-1, the V gene TRBV6-6; 8 bases agree with TRBD1. The CDR3 is made up of 14 amino acids. Trimming took 5 bases from V and 3 from J; bases not matched to a gene: 5. Germline CDR1 is MNHNY and CDR2 is SVGAGI (reference sequence). The DNA of the CDR3 is TGTGCCAGCAGTGCCGGACAGGGTTACACTGAAGCTTTCTTT. Translating gives CASSAGQGYTEAFF.

This chain joins TRBV4-2 and TRBJ1-2; a possible D gene is TRBD1 (6 bases). The V end lost 3 bases, the J end lost 0 bases, and 11 bases lay between the germline ends. The germline gives CDR1 LGHNA, CDR2 YNFKEQ. The CDR3 runs to 15 residues. The CDR3 region is CASSHVQGANYGYTF. In DNA form, the CDR3 reads TGTGCCAGCAGCCACGTACAGGGCGCTAACTATGGCTACACCTTC.

In its sample, this clone was seen many times. The rearrangement uses TRBV18 and TRBJ1-2; a possible D gene is TRBD1 (5 bases). The ends were cut back, 3 bases at V and 9 bases at J, with 11 bases in the middle. The germline CDR1 and CDR2 sequences are KGHSH and LQKENI. The CDR3 sequence is 12 residues long. The CDR3 DNA reads TGTGCCAGCTCACCGTTGACAGAGCGCTACACCTTC. Encoded protein: CASSPLTERYTF.

The chain has TRBV5-4 and TRBJ2-3; the D gene is possibly TRBD1 (6 bases). V lost 4 bases to trimming and J lost 5 bases, with 11 bases between them. The CDR3 length is 13 residues. CDR1 is SGHNT, CDR2 YYREEE, per germline (reference sequence). Here the CDR3 reads CASSADSIDTQYF. CDR3 bases: TGTGCCAGCAGCGCGGACAGTATAGATACGCAGTATTTT.

The V gene is TRBV5-8, the J gene TRBJ1-2, with D unresolved. Germline CDR1 reads SGHTS; CDR2 reads YDEGEE. V shed 2 bases and J shed 2 bases, with 7 bases lying between them. This CDR3 is 13 amino acids long. The CDR3 here is CASSLRANYGYTF. The CDR3 DNA reads as TGTGCCAGCAGCTTAAGAGCGAACTATGGCTACACCTTC.

This clone was counted only a few times. The J gene is TRBJ2-5, the V gene TRBV4-1; 11 nucleotides align to TRBD2. The CDR3 is 17 residues long. Germline V gene data show CDR1 as MGHRA and CDR2 as YSYEKL. V shed 1 base and J 2 bases; nucleotides not matched to a gene: 6. CDR3 residues: CASSQGNLAGGQETQYF. The DNA for the CDR3 is TGCGCCAGCAGCCAAGGGAACCTAGCGGGGGGACAAGAGACCCAGTACTTC.

The gene calls are TRBV14 and TRBJ2-7; the D is unclear. Germline V gene data show CDR1 as SGHDN and CDR2 as FVKESK. This CDR3 is built from 13 residues. The V gene lost 0 bases and the J gene lost 7 bases, with 10 bases spanning the gap. CDR3 sequence: CASSQDNLSEQYF. CDR3 nucleotide sequence: TGTGCCAGCAGCCAAGACAACCTATCGGAGCAGTACTTC.

The rearrangement joins TRBV28 to TRBJ1-6, with TRBD1 matching 7 bases. V dropped 5 bases and J dropped 0; count of bases not matched to a gene: 13. In germline, CDR1 is MDHEN, CDR2 SYDVKM. The CDR3 extends over 19 amino acids. CDR3 in amino acids: CASSLRRDSSSSYNSPLHF. DNA for the CDR3: TGTGCCAGCAGTCTGCGCCGGGACAGCTCTTCCTCCTATAATTCACCCCTCCACTTT.

CDR3 in amino acids: CASSTSGEPTDTQYF. CDR3 coding DNA: TGTGCCAGCTCGACTAGCGGGGAGCCCACAGATACGCAGTATTTT. This chain uses TRBV28 with TRBJ2-3, with 11 bases aligning to TRBD2. Germline CDR1 and CDR2: MDHEN and SYDVKM. The CDR3 contains 15 residues. V shed 8 bases and J 2 bases; nucleotides not matched to a gene: 6.

The rearrangement uses TRBV5-1 and TRBJ2-2; 8 bases are shared with TRBD1. There are 14 residues in the CDR3. V lost 5 bases and J lost 3; bases outside the gene matches: 3. Looked up from germline, CDR1 is SGHRS and CDR2 is YFSETQ. Written as DNA, the CDR3 is TGCGCCAGCAGAAAGACAGGGGACACCGGGGAGCTGTTTTTT. Protein product: CASRKTGDTGELFF.

The chain employs TRBV30 and TRBJ2-3; a possible D gene is TRBD1 (5 bases). Between the trimmed V and J ends, which lost 4 bases and 6 bases, there was a span of 20 bases. Germline loops: CDR1 GTSNPN, CDR2 SVGIG (reference sequence). The CDR3 has 15 amino acids. CDR3 bases: TGTGCCTGGACCCTTGGGGCCAGGTTCTCTGATACGCAGTATTTT. This translates into CAWTLGARFSDTQYF. Complete variable domain (other parts from reference TRBV30 and TRBJ2-3): SQTIHQWPATLVQPVGSPLSLECTVEGTSNPNLYWYRQAAGRGLQLLFYSVGIGQISSEVPQNLSASRPQDRQFILSSKKLLLSDSGFYLCAWTLGARFSDTQYFGPGTRLTVL.

J is TRBJ2-7 and V is TRBV5-8; TRBD1 might be the D (6 bases). Per the germline V gene, CDR1 is SGHTS and CDR2 is YDEGEE. Trimming pared 3 bases from V and 6 bases from J, leaving 22 bases between. This CDR3 spans 16 amino acids. The CDR3 reads CASSSTITGIRGEQYF. CDR3 in DNA: TGTGCCAGCAGCTCCACTATTACAGGGATTAGAGGCGAGCAGTACTTC.

The chain is built from TRBV3-1 (or the pseudogene TRBV3-2) and TRBJ2-3; unclear D gene. Per germline, CDR1 LGHDT and CDR2 YNNKEL (reference sequence). This CDR3 is 14 amino acids long. The V and J ends lost 1 base and 8 bases respectively, with 13 bases between them. The CDR3 nucleotides are TGTGCCAGCAGCCAAGCGGAGTCTCGCGGTACGCAGTATTTT. This codes for CASSQAESRGTQYF.

This chain links TRBV11-2 with TRBJ1-6; no definite D call. CDR1 is SGHAT and CDR2 is FQNNGV in the germline V gene. Between the trimmed V and J ends, which lost 0 bases and 0 bases, there was a span of 6 bases. There are 16 residues in the CDR3. The CDR3 region is CASSLEQSSYNSPLHF. CDR3 bases: TGTGCCAGCAGCTTAGAACAGAGCTCCTATAATTCACCCCTCCACTTT.

This chain joins TRBV19 and TRBJ1-1; 8 bases are shared with TRBD1. With V trimmed by 5 bases and J by 1 base, 6 bases remained unmatched. Germline values: CDR1 LNHDA, CDR2 SQIVND (reference sequence). There are 15 residues in the CDR3. The CDR3 nucleotides are TGTGCCAGTAGTTTCAGGGGGCCGGAGAACACTGAAGCTTTCTTT. Translation gives CASSFRGPENTEAFF.

This clone was observed a few times. The chain carries TRBV6-5 and TRBJ2-7; D perhaps matches TRBD2 (6 bases). V was shortened by 0 bases and J by 5 bases, with 14 bases between the two germline ends. In germline, CDR1 is MNHEY, CDR2 SVGAGI. The CDR3 length is 15 residues. CDR3 nucleotides: TGTGCCAGCAGTTACTCCGGAGGGCTCAGCGACGAGCAGTACTTC. This sequence encodes CASSYSGGLSDEQYF.